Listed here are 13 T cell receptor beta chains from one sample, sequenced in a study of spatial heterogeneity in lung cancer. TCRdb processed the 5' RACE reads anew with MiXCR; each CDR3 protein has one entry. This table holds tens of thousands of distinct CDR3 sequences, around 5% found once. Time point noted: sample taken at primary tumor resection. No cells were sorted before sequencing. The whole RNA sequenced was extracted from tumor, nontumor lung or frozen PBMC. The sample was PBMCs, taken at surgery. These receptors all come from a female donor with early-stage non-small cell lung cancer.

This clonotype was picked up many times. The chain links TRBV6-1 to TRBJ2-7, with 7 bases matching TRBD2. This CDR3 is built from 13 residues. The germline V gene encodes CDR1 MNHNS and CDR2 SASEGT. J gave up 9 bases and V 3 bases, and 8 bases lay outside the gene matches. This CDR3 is CASSDGTWEGQYF. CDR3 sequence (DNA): TGTGCCAGCAGTGACGGGACTTGGGAGGGGCAGTACTTC.

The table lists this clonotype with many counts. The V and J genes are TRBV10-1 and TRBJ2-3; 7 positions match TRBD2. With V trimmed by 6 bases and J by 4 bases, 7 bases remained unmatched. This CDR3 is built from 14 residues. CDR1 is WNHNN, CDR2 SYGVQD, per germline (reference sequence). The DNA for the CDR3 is TGCGCCAGCAGCAAGCGGGGTAGGCCAGATACGCAGTATTTT. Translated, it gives CASSKRGRPDTQYF.

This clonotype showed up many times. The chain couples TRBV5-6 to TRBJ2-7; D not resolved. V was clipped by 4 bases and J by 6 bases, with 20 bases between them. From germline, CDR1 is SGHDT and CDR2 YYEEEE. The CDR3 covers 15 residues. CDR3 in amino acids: CASSPNGPGRGEQYF. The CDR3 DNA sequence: TGTGCCAGCAGCCCGAACGGGCCAGGAAGAGGCGAGCAGTACTTC.

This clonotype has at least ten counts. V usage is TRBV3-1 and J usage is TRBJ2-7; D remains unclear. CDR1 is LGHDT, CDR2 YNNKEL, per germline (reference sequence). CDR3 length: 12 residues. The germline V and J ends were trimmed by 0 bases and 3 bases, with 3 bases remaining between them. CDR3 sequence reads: CASSQEGYEQYF. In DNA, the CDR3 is TGTGCCAGCAGCCAAGAGGGCTACGAGCAGTACTTC.

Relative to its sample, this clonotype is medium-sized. The CDR3 sequence: CAISEFTSGAQETQYF. DNA for the CDR3: TGTGCCATCAGTGAGTTCACTAGCGGGGCACAAGAGACCCAGTACTTC. V and J are TRBV10-3 and TRBJ2-5, with 10 bases aligning to TRBD2. Losses at the gene ends were 1 base for V and 2 bases for J; bases not matched to a gene: 4. The CDR3 has 16 residues. The germline gives CDR1 ENHRY, CDR2 SYGVKD.

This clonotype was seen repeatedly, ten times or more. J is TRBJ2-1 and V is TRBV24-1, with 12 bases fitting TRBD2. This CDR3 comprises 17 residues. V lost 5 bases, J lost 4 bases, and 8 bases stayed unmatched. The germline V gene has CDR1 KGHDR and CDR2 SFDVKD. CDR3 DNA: TGTGCCACCAGTGGGCTAGCGGGGGGGCAAGGGTACAATGAGCAGTTCTTC. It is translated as CATSGLAGGQGYNEQFF.

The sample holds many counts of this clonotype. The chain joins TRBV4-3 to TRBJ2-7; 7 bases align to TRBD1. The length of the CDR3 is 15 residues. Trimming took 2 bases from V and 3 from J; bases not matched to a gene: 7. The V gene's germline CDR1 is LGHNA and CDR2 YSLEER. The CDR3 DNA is TGCGCCAGCAGCCAAATTACCGGGACAGACTACGAGCAGTACTTC. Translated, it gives CASSQITGTDYEQYF.

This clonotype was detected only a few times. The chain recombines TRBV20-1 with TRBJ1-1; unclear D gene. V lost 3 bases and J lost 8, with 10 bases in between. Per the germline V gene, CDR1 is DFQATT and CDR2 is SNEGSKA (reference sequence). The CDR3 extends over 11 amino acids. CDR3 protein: CSAREAPEAFF. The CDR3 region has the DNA TGCAGTGCTAGGGAGGCACCCGAAGCTTTCTTT.

DNA for the CDR3: TGTGCCAGCAGTTCCCTTTCGGCCTACGAGCAGTACTTC. It yields the protein CASSSLSAYEQYF. The chain joins TRBV7-8 to TRBJ2-7; D gene unclear. This CDR3 has 13 amino acids. Per the germline V gene, CDR1 is SGHVS and CDR2 is FQNEAQ. The V end was cut by 6 bases, the J end by 2 bases, with 11 bases between.

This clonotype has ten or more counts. This CDR3 reads CASTRDRDNEQFF. The CDR3 nucleotides are TGTGCCAGCACCAGGGACAGGGACAATGAGCAGTTCTTC. V usage is TRBV9 and J usage is TRBJ2-1, with 9 bases that match TRBD1. The CDR3 is 13 residues long. V trimming: 6 bases; J trimming: 5 bases; junction bases outside the gene matches: 3. Per germline, CDR1 SGDLS and CDR2 YYNGEE.

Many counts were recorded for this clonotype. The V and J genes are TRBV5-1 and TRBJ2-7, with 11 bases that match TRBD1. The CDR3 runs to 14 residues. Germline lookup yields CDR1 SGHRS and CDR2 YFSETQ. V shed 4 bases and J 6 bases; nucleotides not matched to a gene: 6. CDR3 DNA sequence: TGCGCCAGCAGCCCCCGGGACAGGGGGGCCGAGCAGTACTTC. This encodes CASSPRDRGAEQYF.

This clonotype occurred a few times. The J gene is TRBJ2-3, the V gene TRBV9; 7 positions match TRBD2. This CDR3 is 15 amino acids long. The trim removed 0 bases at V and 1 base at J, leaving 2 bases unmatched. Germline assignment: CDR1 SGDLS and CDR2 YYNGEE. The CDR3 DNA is TGTGCCAGCAGCGTAGCAAGCGGGGGCACAGATACGCAGTATTTT. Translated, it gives CASSVASGGTDTQYF. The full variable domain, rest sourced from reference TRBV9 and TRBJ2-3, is DSGVTQTPKHLITATGQRVTLRCSPRSGDLSVYWYQQSLDQGLQFLIQYYNGEERAKGNILERFSAQQFPDLHSELNLSSLELGDSALYFCASSVASGGTDTQYFGPGTRLTVL.

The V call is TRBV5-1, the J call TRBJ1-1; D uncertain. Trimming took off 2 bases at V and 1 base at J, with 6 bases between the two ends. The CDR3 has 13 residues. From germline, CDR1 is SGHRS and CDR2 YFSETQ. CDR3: CASSLFANTEAFF. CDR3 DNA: TGCGCCAGCAGCTTATTTGCGAACACTGAAGCTTTCTTT.